The 30 T cell receptor beta chains in this list originate from one sample, sequenced in a study of T cell repertoires in cytomegalovirus infection. MiXCR was run by TCRdb on the reads, yielding one entry per CDR3 protein. The sample contains around 250,000 distinct CDR3 sequences, over 15% of which appear only once. Source material: CD8+ T cells from PBMCs. The receptors were sampled from a human donor in good health (CMV status not recorded). Some clones in this sample may be carry-over from other donors' samples.

This clonotype was picked up a small number of times. J is TRBJ1-1 and V is TRBV6-2 or TRBV6-3; D is uncertain. Germline CDR1 reads MNHEY; CDR2 reads SVGEGT. There are 16 residues in the CDR3. V was cut by 5 bases and J by 5 bases, with 21 bases left in between. CDR3 loop: CASSATALRRLTEAFF. The CDR3 DNA reads as TGTGCCAGCAGTGCCACGGCGCTTAGAAGGTTAACTGAAGCTTTCTTT.

This clonotype was recorded many times. The rearrangement joins TRBV4-1 to TRBJ2-7; 7 bases fit TRBD1. The V gene's germline CDR1 is MGHRA and CDR2 YSYEKL. The V segment lost 6 bases and the J segment 7 bases; nucleotides outside the gene matches: 12. CDR3 length equals 14 residues. The CDR3 region has the DNA TGCGCCAGCAGGTACGACAGGGAATCGTTTGAGCAGTACTTC. This encodes CASRYDRESFEQYF.

This chain links TRBV28 with TRBJ2-7, with a weak D call TRBD2 (6 bases). Trimming cost V 6 bases and J 0 bases, with 15 bases left between them. The germline gives CDR1 MDHEN, CDR2 SYDVKM. This CDR3 comprises 15 residues. CDR3 loop: CASSPAGLSSYEQYF. The CDR3, as DNA: TGTGCCAGCAGCCCCGCGGGATTAAGCTCCTACGAGCAGTACTTC.

The chain is built from TRBV7-9 and TRBJ2-7, with 9 bases matching TRBD1. V shed 8 bases and J 7 bases; nucleotides not matched to a gene: 12. The CDR3 runs 14 residues. Germline V lookup: CDR1 SEHNR, CDR2 FQNEAQ (reference sequence). CDR3 amino acids: CASASGTGPPEQYF. In nucleotides, the CDR3 is TGTGCCAGCGCTTCCGGGACAGGGCCACCTGAGCAGTACTTC.

The CDR3 is CASSQRQGNNSPLHF. In DNA, the CDR3 is TGCGCCAGCAGCCAGAGACAGGGTAATAATTCACCCCTCCACTTT. V is TRBV4-1 and J is TRBJ1-6; 7 positions match TRBD1. The germline gives CDR1 MGHRA, CDR2 YSYEKL. The CDR3 runs to 15 residues. V lost 3 bases and J lost 5; bases outside the gene matches: 4.

This chain links TRBV2 with TRBJ2-3, with D unresolved. V was cut by 3 bases and J by 1 base, with 11 bases left in between. Germline V lookup: CDR1 SNHLY, CDR2 FYNNEI. The length of the CDR3 is 15 residues. The CDR3: CASSEEWSGTDTQYF. The CDR3 coding sequence is TGTGCCAGCAGTGAGGAGTGGAGCGGCACAGATACGCAGTATTTT.

This clonotype was counted many times. The genes are TRBV7-6 and TRBJ1-1; TRBD1 might be the D (5 bases). Germline CDR1 and CDR2: SGHVS and FNYEAQ. V shed 5 bases and J shed 0 bases, with 16 bases lying between them. There are 16 residues in the CDR3. In DNA form, the CDR3 reads TGTGCCAGCAGCGGGGGGTTTACGGGAGTGAACACTGAAGCTTTCTTT. It yields the protein CASSGGFTGVNTEAFF.

The sample holds many counts of this clonotype. The V call is TRBV28, the J call TRBJ1-1; a possible D gene is TRBD1 (6 bases). The CDR3 covers 15 residues. From germline, CDR1 is MDHEN and CDR2 SYDVKM. V lost 4 bases and J lost 1, with 13 bases in between. CDR3 residues: CASSSRQEPNTEAFF. The CDR3, as DNA: TGTGCCAGCAGTTCAAGACAGGAACCGAACACTGAAGCTTTCTTT.

In this sample, this clonotype turned up many times. The rearrangement joins TRBV6-2 or TRBV6-3 to TRBJ2-1; D is uncertain. This CDR3 comprises 13 residues. Trimming left V 1 base short and J 3 bases short, with 4 bases between. Germline loops: CDR1 MNHEY, CDR2 SVGEGT. CDR3 DNA sequence: TGTGCCAGCAGTTACTACGGCTACAATGAGCAGTTCTTC. Translated, it gives CASSYYGYNEQFF.

In this sample, this clonotype turned up many times. The CDR3 is CASSTLPGGNTGELFF. DNA of the CDR3: TGTGCCAGCAGCACCCTCCCAGGGGGGAACACCGGGGAGCTGTTTTTT. The rearrangement uses TRBV7-6 and TRBJ2-2; 7 positions match TRBD1. CDR3 length equals 16 residues. The germline gives CDR1 SGHVS, CDR2 FNYEAQ. The J segment lost 1 base and the V segment lost 5 bases, leaving 7 bases of the junction unmatched.

This rearrangement joins TRBV5-4 to TRBJ2-1, with 8 bases fitting TRBD2. J lost 6 bases, V lost 3 bases, and 8 bases had no gene match. Germline lookup yields CDR1 SGHNT and CDR2 YYREEE (reference sequence). This CDR3 spans 15 amino acids. The CDR3 loop is CASSSGLALSNEQFF. As DNA, the CDR3 is TGTGCCAGCAGCTCAGGACTAGCTCTGTCCAATGAGCAGTTCTTC.

There are many counts of this clonotype. The chain couples TRBV7-9 to TRBJ1-2; D unresolved. In germline, CDR1 is SEHNR, CDR2 FQNEAQ (reference sequence). With 9 bases removed from V and 2 bases from J, the gap between germline ends came to 13 bases. This CDR3 is 13 amino acids long. The CDR3 DNA reads TGTGCCAGTACTGACGTGGAGAACTATGGCTACACCTTC. Its translation: CASTDVENYGYTF. Combining the CDR3 with reference TRBV7-9 and TRBJ1-2 gives the whole variable domain DTGVSQNPRHKITKRGQNVTFRCDPISEHNRLYWYRQTLGQGPEFLTYFQNEAQLEKSRLLSDRFSAERPKGSFSTLEIQRTEQGDSAMYLCASTDVENYGYTFGSGTRLTVV.

The rearrangement uses TRBV11-2 and TRBJ2-5; 7 bases map to TRBD2. The CDR3 is 15 residues long. The trim removed 8 bases at V and 0 bases at J, leaving 9 bases unmatched. Germline lookup yields CDR1 SGHAT and CDR2 FQNNGV. CDR3 nucleotide sequence: TGTGCCAGCCGCGCTAGCGGTGGGTACCAAGAGACCCAGTACTTC. It codes for CASRASGGYQETQYF.

The chain recombines TRBV28 with TRBJ2-7; 10 nucleotides line up with TRBD1. V dropped 6 bases and J dropped 3; count of bases not matched to a gene: 8. The CDR3 is 15 residues long. The germline V gene has CDR1 MDHEN and CDR2 SYDVKM. CDR3 coding DNA: TGTGCCAGCAGCGCCCGGACAGGGGGAAGCTACGAGCAGTACTTC. It specifies CASSARTGGSYEQYF.

The CDR3, as DNA: TGCGCCAGCAGTCAATATTGGACAGAGAACACCGGGGAGCTGTTTTTT. It is translated as CASSQYWTENTGELFF. The rearrangement joins TRBV23-1 to TRBJ2-2, with a possible D match to TRBD1 (6 bases). TRBV23-1 is filed as an ORF, its function uncertain. The CDR3 is made up of 16 amino acids. The V and J ends lost 1 base and 1 base respectively, with 10 bases between them.

This clonotype was counted between two and nine times. The chain uses TRBV19 and TRBJ1-3; D uncertain. Germline assignment: CDR1 LNHDA and CDR2 SQIVND (reference sequence). V was shortened by 7 bases and J by 4 bases, with 17 bases between the two germline ends. The CDR3 is 15 amino acids. CDR3 sequence reads: CASMEDILPGNTIYF. The CDR3 nucleotides are TGTGCCAGTATGGAAGACATCCTCCCGGGAAACACCATATATTTT.

In this sample, this clonotype turned up many times. This chain uses TRBV7-8 with TRBJ2-5; maybe TRBD1 (6 bases). The CDR3 runs to 13 residues. Trimming cost V 1 base and J 5 bases, with 8 bases left between them. From germline, CDR1 is SGHVS and CDR2 FQNEAQ. The CDR3 nucleotides are TGTGCCAGCAGCTTAGTGGGGGCGGAGACCCAGTACTTC. Protein: CASSLVGAETQYF.

This clonotype was detected only a few times. The V and J genes are TRBV25-1 and TRBJ2-7; 7 bases agree with TRBD1. From germline, CDR1 is MGHDK and CDR2 SYGVNS. V gave up 8 bases and J gave up 5 bases; unmatched junction bases: 6. This CDR3 comprises 12 residues. The DNA of the CDR3 is TGTGCCAGCGGCGAACAGGGGAACGAGCAGTACTTC. Translation gives CASGEQGNEQYF.

This clonotype was found many times. The chain is built from TRBV7-2 and TRBJ1-2; D is undetermined. The CDR3 covers 18 residues. Per the germline V gene, CDR1 is SGHTA and CDR2 is FQGNSA. V dropped 5 bases and J dropped 5 bases, with 27 bases sitting between them. CDR3 DNA sequence: TGTGCCAGCAGCCCCACCGTCGCTCGCCGGGCCGGCCCTTATGGCTACACCTTC. Amino acid sequence: CASSPTVARRAGPYGYTF.

This clonotype has more than one count but fewer than ten. V is TRBV28 and J is TRBJ1-1, with D perhaps TRBD1 (5 bases). The germline V gene has CDR1 MDHEN and CDR2 SYDVKM. This CDR3 is built from 13 residues. With 3 bases removed from V and 8 bases from J, the gap between germline ends came to 13 bases. For the CDR3, the DNA is TGTGCCAGCAGTTTTTACCAGGGTCCCGAAGCTTTCTTT. Protein product: CASSFYQGPEAFF.

This clonotype came up many times. The chain couples TRBV7-9 to TRBJ2-1, with TRBD2 matching 12 bases. Looked up from germline, CDR1 is SEHNR and CDR2 is FQNEAQ (reference sequence). After removal of 2 bases from V and 4 bases from J, the junction contained 6 bases not matched to a gene. The CDR3 is 17 residues long. In nucleotides, the CDR3 is TGTGCCAGCAGCTTACCGACTAGCGGGAGCCTATACAATGAGCAGTTCTTC. It translates to CASSLPTSGSLYNEQFF.

V gene TRBV29-1 combines with J gene TRBJ2-7, with 9 bases that match TRBD1. The CDR3 length is 17 residues. J was trimmed by 2 bases and V by 5 bases; bases with no gene match: 16. Per the germline V gene, CDR1 is SQVTM and CDR2 is ANQGSEA. CDR3 nucleotide sequence: TGCAGCGTTTGGTGGACAGGGGACGCAAGGGGACCCTACGAGCAGTACTTC. Translating gives CSVWWTGDARGPYEQYF.

The J gene is TRBJ2-7, the V gene TRBV27; either TRBD1 or TRBD2 may supply D (5 bases each). The CDR3 consists of 15 residues. Germline lookup yields CDR1 MNHEY and CDR2 SMNVEV (reference sequence). The V gene lost 5 bases and the J gene lost 6 bases, with 20 bases spanning the gap. In nucleotides, the CDR3 is TGTGCCAGCAGTCCCCTCCCGGGACCGACGGGCGAGCAGTACTTC. It specifies CASSPLPGPTGEQYF.

This clonotype came up a few times. V usage is TRBV28 and J usage is TRBJ1-5; 7 nucleotides align to TRBD1. CDR1 is MDHEN and CDR2 is SYDVKM in the germline V gene. V lost 4 bases, J lost 6 bases, and 9 bases stayed unmatched. The CDR3 is 15 residues long. Written as DNA, the CDR3 is TGTGCCAGCAGTTCATCAGGGGGGCCTGGTCAGCCCCAGCATTTT. It is translated as CASSSSGGPGQPQHF. The full variable domain, in which reference TRBV28 and TRBJ1-5 provide the parts outside the CDR3, is DVKVTQSSRYLVKRTGEKVFLECVQDMDHENMFWYRQDPGLGLRLIYFSYDVKMKEKGDIPEGYSVSREKKERFSLILESASTNQTSMYLCASSSSGGPGQPQHFGDGTRLSIL.

The J gene is TRBJ2-1, the V gene TRBV13; the D gene is possibly TRBD2 (5 bases). This CDR3 has 13 amino acids. Germline CDR1 reads PRHDT; CDR2 reads FYEKMQ (reference sequence). The germline V and J ends were trimmed by 6 bases and 4 bases, with 10 bases remaining between them. The CDR3 is CASRDGKYNEQFF. CDR3 sequence (DNA): TGTGCCAGCAGGGACGGGAAGTACAATGAGCAGTTCTTC.

This sequence joins TRBV7-6 and TRBJ1-2; TRBD1 aligns across 8 bases. Germline V gene data show CDR1 as SGHVS and CDR2 as FNYEAQ. The CDR3 sequence is 15 residues long. The junction had 6 bases not matched to a gene; V was cut back by 4 bases and J by 2 bases. The CDR3 sequence: CASSSTGGRNYGYTF. CDR3 nucleotides: TGTGCCAGCAGCTCCACAGGGGGGAGGAACTATGGCTACACCTTC.

This clonotype was detected ten times or more. The chain carries TRBV7-8 and TRBJ2-1; TRBD2 aligns across 12 bases. After removal of 5 bases from V and 5 bases from J, the junction contained 4 bases not matched to a gene. The length of the CDR3 is 15 residues. Germline assignment: CDR1 SGHVS and CDR2 FQNEAQ. The CDR3 region has the DNA TGTGCCAGCAGCCTTCCTAGCGGGGGGGACAATGAGCAGTTCTTC. Protein sequence: CASSLPSGGDNEQFF.

This clonotype was recorded many times. This sequence joins TRBV12-3 or TRBV12-4 and TRBJ1-1; unclear D gene. Trimming stripped 3 bases from V and 8 bases from J, with 16 bases between. The CDR3 has 14 residues. The CDR3 region is CASSFQVHEKEAFF. The CDR3 bases are TGTGCCAGCAGTTTCCAGGTCCACGAGAAAGAAGCTTTCTTT.

V and J are TRBV9 and TRBJ2-5; D uncertain. The ends were cut back, 3 bases at V and 4 bases at J, with 13 bases in the middle. The CDR3 is 14 residues long. Germline CDR1 SGDLS, CDR2 YYNGEE. DNA for the CDR3: TGTGCCAGCAGCGCCGACCGGGCGCGAGAGACCCAGTACTTC. Residues: CASSADRARETQYF.

This clonotype has only a few counts. This chain uses TRBV14 with TRBJ1-5; possibly TRBD1 for D (5 bases). The V end lost 4 bases, the J end lost 0 bases, and 19 bases lay between the germline ends. The CDR3 consists of 18 residues. Looked up from germline, CDR1 is SGHDN and CDR2 is FVKESK. The CDR3 sequence is CASSPWGPGKSSNQPQHF. Written as DNA, the CDR3 is TGTGCCAGCAGCCCCTGGGGCCCGGGAAAAAGTAGCAATCAGCCCCAGCATTTT.